This TCR beta chain was identified during a study of cytomegalovirus exposure and HLA in healthy donors. Overall study results and limits: TCR association rates varied by HLA locus in a later analysis, with DRB1 highest and HLA-C lowest. The likely origin of a cluster of highly shared sequence variants was a sequencing artifact.

PCR was performed using 60 Vbeta and 13 Jbeta primers. Using immunoSEQ multiplex PCR, the repertoire was profiled, and TCRdb retains in-frame clones only, with some absent. The sample lists under 150,000 clones, 73% occurring once. V lost 3 bases and J 5 bases, leaving 5 bases between the germline ends. The CDR3 contains 11 residues. The germline V gene encodes CDR1 SGDLS and CDR2 YYNGEE. To note about this clone: Its antigen is as yet unknown.

The genes are TRBV9 and TRBJ1-2; D unclear. This TCR was sampled from a human donor in good health. Sequenced input: PBMCs. The CDR3 sequence is CASSGLYGYTF. DNA for the CDR3: TGTGCCAGCAGCGGACTGTATGGCTACACCTTC. Full variable domain (remainder filled in from reference TRBV9 and TRBJ1-2): DSGVTQTPKHLITATGQRVTLRCSPRSGDLSVYWYQQSLDQGLQFLIQYYNGEERAKGNILERFSAQQFPDLHSELNLSSLELGDSALYFCASSGLYGYTFGSGTRLTVV.